The next 30 T cell receptor beta chains were all read from a single sample in a study of blood T cells in healthy people across ages. Through a sample-barcoded 5' primer and a J-beta primer mix, a second PCR was run for roughly 6 to 12 cycles. TCRdb re-called the 5' RACE reads with MiXCR, one entry per CDR3 protein. The table includes roughly 1,700,000 distinct CDR3 sequences, 25% to 30% detected once. The sequenced sample was blood. These TCRs come from a woman aged 30 to 39 in good health.

The chain employs TRBV30 and TRBJ2-7; 8 bases agree with TRBD1. CDR1 is GTSNPN and CDR2 is SVGIG in the germline V gene (reference sequence). The V gene end was trimmed by 2 bases and the J gene end by 5 bases; junction bases not matched to a gene: 5. The CDR3 is 13 amino acids. CDR3 in amino acids: CAWSSQGANEQYF. CDR3 DNA sequence: TGTGCCTGGAGTAGCCAGGGGGCCAACGAGCAGTACTTC.

This clonotype was detected a few times. The chain employs TRBV4-3 and TRBJ2-4; 8 bases align to TRBD2. Trimming cost V 5 bases and J 6 bases; bases outside gene matches: 12. CDR1 and CDR2 from the germline V gene are LGHNA and YSLEER. The CDR3 contains 16 residues. The CDR3 DNA sequence: TGCGCCAGCAGCATCAACCGAGCGGGAGTAGGAAACATTCAGTACTTC. Translated: CASSINRAGVGNIQYF.

This clonotype has a handful of counts. The rearrangement links TRBV29-1 to TRBJ2-1; 10 bases agree with TRBD2. The junction had 6 bases not matched to a gene; V was cut back by 5 bases and J by 5 bases. The germline CDR1 and CDR2 sequences are SQVTM and ANQGSEA. CDR3 length: 14 residues. The CDR3 spells CSVSPSGSHNEQFF. For the CDR3, the DNA is TGCAGCGTTTCACCTAGCGGGAGTCACAATGAGCAGTTCTTC.

The sample holds a few counts of this clonotype. This chain uses TRBV7-7 with TRBJ2-5; possibly TRBD1 for D (6 bases). The CDR3 consists of 15 residues. V gave up 5 bases and J gave up 1 base, with 14 bases separating them. Germline loops: CDR1 SSHAT, CDR2 FNYEAQ (reference sequence). CDR3 sequence (DNA): TGTGCCAGCAGCCCACTTCAGGGGTCCCAAGAGACCCAGTACTTC. It codes for CASSPLQGSQETQYF.

About this clonotype: A much larger clone lies one base from this, so it may be a read error. The chain joins TRBV6-6 to TRBJ1-2; D gene uncertain. Trimming took off 2 bases at V and 8 bases at J, with 12 bases between the two ends. Germline lookup yields CDR1 MNHNY and CDR2 SVGAGI (reference sequence). This CDR3 spans 13 amino acids. The CDR3 region has the DNA TGTGCCAGCAGTTACCTTGACCCCCAGGGCTACACCTTC. Its protein is CASSYLDPQGYTF.

This clonotype was observed at least ten times. This chain joins TRBV20-1 and TRBJ2-7, with D possibly matching TRBD1 (6 bases). CDR3 length equals 17 residues. Looked up from germline, CDR1 is DFQATT and CDR2 is SNEGSKA (reference sequence). Between the trimmed V and J ends, which lost 0 bases and 1 base, there was a span of 19 bases. CDR3 in amino acids: CSARETAGTYISYEQYF. Here the CDR3 DNA reads TGCAGTGCTAGAGAGACGGCCGGGACATACATTTCCTACGAGCAGTACTTC.

V usage is TRBV7-2 and J usage is TRBJ2-7; D gene unclear. V lost 3 bases and J 6 bases, leaving 6 bases between the germline ends. CDR3 length: 11 amino acids. The germline CDR1 and CDR2 sequences are SGHTA and FQGNSA. The CDR3 nucleotides are TGTGCCAGCAGCTTTTCTACCGAGCAGTACTTC. This translates into CASSFSTEQYF.

This clonotype was counted a few times. The chain links TRBV12-3 or TRBV12-4 to TRBJ1-3, with 7 nucleotides matching TRBD1. The CDR3 is 16 residues long. Germline trimming cut 4 bases from V and 3 bases from J; bases unmatched to any gene: 9. CDR3 protein: CASSSPQGGVGNTIYF. CDR3 nucleotide sequence: TGTGCCAGCAGTTCCCCCCAGGGGGGGGTTGGAAACACCATATATTTT.

This clonotype was detected only a few times. The chain has TRBV6-6 and TRBJ2-5; D might be TRBD1 or TRBD2, each matching 6 bases. V lost 2 bases and J 5 bases, leaving 12 bases between the germline ends. The CDR3 is made up of 14 amino acids. Germline lookup yields CDR1 MNHNY and CDR2 SVGAGI (reference sequence). In nucleotides, the CDR3 is TGTGCCAGCAGTTACGGCTGGGGGGCGGAGACCCAGTACTTC. Protein product: CASSYGWGAETQYF.

The J gene is TRBJ2-5, the V gene TRBV20-1; the D is unclear. Germline values: CDR1 DFQATT, CDR2 SNEGSKA (reference sequence). The V gene lost 4 bases and the J gene lost 5 bases, with 20 bases spanning the gap. The CDR3 length is 15 residues. CDR3 DNA sequence: TGCAGTGCTAATTCGTGGCCCCAGACTCGGGAGACCCAGTACTTC. Protein sequence: CSANSWPQTRETQYF.

This clonotype has ten or more counts. The chain links TRBV5-1 to TRBJ2-1; D gene ambiguous. This CDR3 is built from 13 residues. Trimming shortened V by 3 bases and J by 5 bases, and 9 bases separated the two germline ends. Looked up from germline, CDR1 is SGHRS and CDR2 is YFSETQ. The CDR3 DNA sequence: TGCGCCAGCAGCTCCCAACTCGACAATGAGCAGTTCTTC. It translates to CASSSQLDNEQFF.

The chain carries TRBV28 and TRBJ1-1, with 7 bases identical to TRBD1. With 6 bases clipped from V and 6 bases from J, the junction kept 13 bases outside the gene matches. Germline assignment: CDR1 MDHEN and CDR2 SYDVKM. There are 15 residues in the CDR3. DNA for the CDR3: TGTGCCAGCAGCAGCCCTTCGAGACAGGGATCTGAAGCTTTCTTT. This gives the protein CASSSPSRQGSEAFF. Full variable domain (outside the CDR3, taken from reference TRBV28 and TRBJ1-1): DVKVTQSSRYLVKRTGEKVFLECVQDMDHENMFWYRQDPGLGLRLIYFSYDVKMKEKGDIPEGYSVSREKKERFSLILESASTNQTSMYLCASSSPSRQGSEAFFGQGTRLTVV.

This clonotype was seen ten or more times. The CDR3 region has the DNA TGTGCCAGCAGCCCGAGGGCATCCCAAGAGACCCAGTACTTC. It specifies CASSPRASQETQYF. This rearrangement joins TRBV7-9 to TRBJ2-5, with D maybe TRBD2 (5 bases). V gave up 5 bases and J gave up 1 base, with 11 bases separating them. Germline CDR1 is SEHNR and CDR2 is FQNEAQ (reference sequence). The CDR3 totals 14 residues. Full variable domain (rest looked up from reference TRBV7-9 and TRBJ2-5): DTGVSQNPRHKITKRGQNVTFRCDPISEHNRLYWYRQTLGQGPEFLTYFQNEAQLEKSRLLSDRFSAERPKGSFSTLEIQRTEQGDSAMYLCASSPRASQETQYFGPGTRLLVL.

Points on this clonotype: A much larger clone sits a single nucleotide away, making a read error possible. The V gene is TRBV4-3, the J gene TRBJ2-5, with D perhaps TRBD1 or TRBD2 (5 bases each). Germline V CDR1 and CDR2: LGHNA, YSLEER. The CDR3 is made up of 15 amino acids. Here the CDR3 reads CTSSQDLGDVETQYF. In DNA form, the CDR3 reads TGCACCAGCAGCCAAGACCTTGGGGACGTCGAGACCCAGTACTTC.

The rearrangement uses TRBV27 and TRBJ1-5, with TRBD1 as a possible D gene (5 bases). CDR3 length equals 14 residues. The ends were cut back, 6 bases at V and 6 bases at J, with 15 bases in the middle. Germline CDR1 is MNHEY and CDR2 is SMNVEV (reference sequence). The CDR3 sequence is CASRLGQGGQPQHF. The CDR3 DNA reads as TGTGCCAGCAGACTGGGGCAGGGCGGTCAGCCCCAGCATTTT.

J is TRBJ2-3 and V is TRBV13; D not certain. The CDR3 loop spans 13 amino acids. The V gene's germline CDR1 is PRHDT and CDR2 FYEKMQ (reference sequence). Trimming cost V 7 bases and J 5 bases, with 13 bases left between them. DNA for the CDR3: TGTGCCAGCAACCACTCCCGTGGAGATACGCAGTATTTT. Its translation: CASNHSRGDTQYF.

The V gene is TRBV18, the J gene TRBJ2-7; 7 nucleotides line up with TRBD2. CDR3 length: 16 residues. Germline CDR1 and CDR2: KGHSH and LQKENI. J lost 2 bases, V lost 3 bases, and 10 bases had no gene match. CDR3 region: CASSPYPPSGTYEQYF. The CDR3 DNA reads TGTGCCAGCTCACCCTACCCGCCTAGCGGAACCTACGAGCAGTACTTC.

This clonotype showed up just a few times. The CDR3 nucleotides read TGTGCCTCCCGAGGGGCGGGGACTGGGAATGAGCAGTTCTTC. Encoded protein: CASRGAGTGNEQFF. This sequence joins TRBV7-2 and TRBJ2-1; TRBD2 is a possible D gene (6 bases). The CDR3 covers 14 residues. Deletions cut 11 bases from V and 7 bases from J, with 21 bases between. Per the germline V gene, CDR1 is SGHTA and CDR2 is FQGNSA.

This chain joins TRBV7-8 and TRBJ1-5, with D perhaps matching TRBD1 (6 bases). V lost 1 base and J 0 bases, leaving 10 bases between the germline ends. Germline V gene lookup returns CDR1 SGHVS and CDR2 FQNEAQ. The CDR3 totals 16 residues. CDR3 amino acids: CASSLEGGYSNQPQHF. DNA of the CDR3: TGTGCCAGCAGCTTAGAGGGGGGGTATAGCAATCAGCCCCAGCATTTT.

V and J are TRBV7-9 and TRBJ1-5; D uncertain. Germline CDR1 is SEHNR and CDR2 is FQNEAQ (reference sequence). Trimming shortened V by 4 bases and J by 6 bases, and 13 bases separated the two germline ends. CDR3 length equals 14 residues. Here the CDR3 DNA reads TGTGCCAGCAGCTCCCTGGAGCACCTTCAGCCCCAGCATTTT. The encoded protein is CASSSLEHLQPQHF.

Of note for this clonotype: A much larger clone lies one base from this, so it may be a read error. V usage is TRBV29-1 and J usage is TRBJ2-1, with D maybe TRBD2 (6 bases). Trimming stripped 4 bases from V and 9 bases from J, with 22 bases between. The CDR3 totals 15 residues. Germline V gene data show CDR1 as SQVTM and CDR2 as ANQGSEA. The CDR3 is CSVGVHTRVGGEQFF. As DNA, the CDR3 is TGCAGCGTTGGGGTTCACACCCGCGTGGGAGGTGAGCAGTTCTTC.

This clonotype appeared a few times. The rearrangement joins TRBV12-3 or TRBV12-4 to TRBJ1-6; D is unresolved. The V gene lost 5 bases and the J gene lost 9 bases, with 11 bases spanning the gap. This CDR3 has 13 residues. Written as DNA, the CDR3 is TGTGCCAGCAGTACCCGGGAGTTTTCACCCCTCCACTTT. This encodes CASSTREFSPLHF.

The V and J genes are TRBV7-8 and TRBJ2-4; no clear D. CDR1 and CDR2 (germline): SGHVS, FQNEAQ. This CDR3 has 13 amino acids. The germline V and J ends were trimmed by 1 base and 15 bases, with 16 bases remaining between them. CDR3 sequence: CASSLGANYERYF. In DNA form, the CDR3 reads TGTGCCAGCAGCTTAGGGGCGAACTACGAGCGGTACTTC. The variable domain in full, completed from reference TRBV7-8 and TRBJ2-4, reads GAGVSQSPRYKVAKRGQDVALRCDPISGHVSLFWYQQALGQGPEFLTYFQNEAQLDKSGLPSDRFFAERPEGSVSTLKIQRTQQEDSAVYLCASSLGANYERYFGAGTRLSVL.

This clonotype has just a few counts. V and J are TRBV25-1 and TRBJ1-1; D not certain. V was pared by 4 bases and J by 7 bases, with 16 bases between. The CDR3 extends over 14 amino acids. Germline values: CDR1 MGHDK, CDR2 SYGVNS. CDR3 in amino acids: CASSADRDKGEAFF. The CDR3 DNA sequence: TGTGCCAGCAGTGCTGACCGGGATAAAGGTGAAGCTTTCTTT.

This clonotype was seen a handful of times. This sequence joins TRBV28 and TRBJ1-5, with TRBD1 matching 9 bases. The CDR3 totals 19 residues. From germline, CDR1 is MDHEN and CDR2 SYDVKM. J lost 6 bases, V lost 6 bases, and 21 bases had no gene match. The CDR3 spells CASSPHLPGQGILSQPQHF. CDR3 nucleotides: TGTGCCAGCAGCCCTCATCTACCGGGACAGGGAATCCTAAGTCAGCCCCAGCATTTT.

This clonotype came up a few times. The CDR3 sequence is CSARSGSALVEQYF. The DNA for the CDR3 is TGCAGTGCTAGAAGTGGGTCAGCACTCGTAGAGCAGTACTTC. The V call is TRBV20-1, the J call TRBJ2-4; D unresolved. This CDR3 comprises 14 residues. CDR1 and CDR2 (germline): DFQATT, SNEGSKA (reference sequence). V lost 2 bases and J lost 13, with 21 bases in between.

The gene calls are TRBV7-3 and TRBJ1-6; no firm D call. The CDR3 is 15 amino acids. Trimming left V 2 bases short and J 8 bases short, with 13 bases between. Germline V CDR1 and CDR2: SGHTA, FQGTGA. The DNA of the CDR3 is TGTGCCAGCAGCTTACGGCAGGCGGAATATTCACCCCTCCACTTT. Protein product: CASSLRQAEYSPLHF.

This clonotype appeared a few times. The chain employs TRBV6-1 and TRBJ1-5, with D tentatively TRBD1 (5 bases). Trimming stripped 6 bases from V and 2 bases from J, with 11 bases between. The CDR3 spans 14 residues. Per germline, CDR1 MNHNS and CDR2 SASEGT. The CDR3, as DNA: TGTGCCAGCAGGGTACAGGTCGGCAATCAGCCCCAGCATTTT. This translates into CASRVQVGNQPQHF.

The CDR3 loop is CASSPGVAVNEQFF. In DNA, the CDR3 is TGTGCCAGCAGCCCTGGGGTAGCGGTCAATGAGCAGTTCTTC. The chain carries TRBV7-2 and TRBJ2-1; D is possibly TRBD2 (6 bases). This CDR3 is 14 amino acids long. V gave up 5 bases and J gave up 6 bases, with 14 bases separating them. Germline V gene data show CDR1 as SGHTA and CDR2 as FQGNSA.

The V and J genes are TRBV20-1 and TRBJ1-4; 7 bases align to TRBD1. Germline assignment: CDR1 DFQATT and CDR2 SNEGSKA (reference sequence). The CDR3 contains 16 residues. Trimming cost V 3 bases and J 0 bases; bases outside gene matches: 7. DNA for the CDR3: TGCAGTGCTAGTGATGGGACAGTAGCAACTAATGAAAAACTGTTTTTT. Its protein is CSASDGTVATNEKLFF.